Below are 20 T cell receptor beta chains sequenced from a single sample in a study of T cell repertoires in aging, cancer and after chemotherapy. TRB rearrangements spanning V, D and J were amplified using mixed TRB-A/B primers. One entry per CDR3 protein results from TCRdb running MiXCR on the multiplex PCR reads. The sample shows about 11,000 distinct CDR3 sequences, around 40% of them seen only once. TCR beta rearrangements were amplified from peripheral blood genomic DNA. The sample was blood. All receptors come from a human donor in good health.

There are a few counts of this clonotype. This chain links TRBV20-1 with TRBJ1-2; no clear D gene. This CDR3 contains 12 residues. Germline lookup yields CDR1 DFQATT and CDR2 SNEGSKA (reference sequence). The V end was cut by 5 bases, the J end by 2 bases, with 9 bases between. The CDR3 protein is CSAQSPNYGYTF. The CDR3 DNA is TGCAGTGCTCAAAGCCCAAACTATGGCTACACCTTC.

The CDR3 region is CASHRDRTGGANVLTF. The CDR3 DNA follows: TGTGCCAGTCACCGGGACAGGACGGGAGGGGCCAACGTCCTGACTTTC. The rearrangement uses TRBV15 and TRBJ2-6; 8 nucleotides match TRBD1. The CDR3 extends over 16 amino acids. After removal of 10 bases from V and 4 bases from J, the junction contained 12 bases not matched to a gene. Germline CDR1 reads LNHNV; CDR2 reads YYDKDF (reference sequence). Based on the CDR3 plus reference TRBV15 and TRBJ2-6, the full variable domain is DAMVIQNPRYQVTQFGKPVTLSCSQTLNHNVMYWYQQKSSQAPKLLFHYYDKDFNNEADTPDNFQSRRPNTSFCFLDIRSPGLGDTAMYLCASHRDRTGGANVLTFGAGSRLTVL.

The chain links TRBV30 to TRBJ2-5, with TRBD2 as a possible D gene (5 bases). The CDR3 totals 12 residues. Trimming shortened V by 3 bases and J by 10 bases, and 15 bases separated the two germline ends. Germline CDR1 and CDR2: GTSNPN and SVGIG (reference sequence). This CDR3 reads CAWRETLGSQYF. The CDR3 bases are TGTGCCTGGAGAGAAACGCTAGGGAGCCAGTACTTC.

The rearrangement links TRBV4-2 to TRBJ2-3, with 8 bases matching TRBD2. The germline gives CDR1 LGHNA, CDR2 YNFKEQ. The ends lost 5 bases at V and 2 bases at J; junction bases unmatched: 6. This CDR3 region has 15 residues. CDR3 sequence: CASSVSGGPTDTQYF. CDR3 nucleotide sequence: TGTGCCAGCAGCGTAAGCGGGGGCCCCACAGATACGCAGTATTTT.

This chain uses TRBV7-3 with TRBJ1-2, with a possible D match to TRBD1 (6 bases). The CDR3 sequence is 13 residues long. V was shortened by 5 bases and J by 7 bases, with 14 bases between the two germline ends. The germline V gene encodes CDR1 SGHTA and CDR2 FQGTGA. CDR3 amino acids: CASSEDSFRGYTF. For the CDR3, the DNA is TGTGCCAGCAGCGAGGACAGTTTTCGTGGCTACACCTTC.

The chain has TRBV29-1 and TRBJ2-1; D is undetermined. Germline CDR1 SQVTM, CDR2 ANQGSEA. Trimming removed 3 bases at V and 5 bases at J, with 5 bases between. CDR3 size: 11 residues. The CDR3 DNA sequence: TGCAGCGTTGAGGCCCACAATGAGCAGTTCTTC. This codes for CSVEAHNEQFF.

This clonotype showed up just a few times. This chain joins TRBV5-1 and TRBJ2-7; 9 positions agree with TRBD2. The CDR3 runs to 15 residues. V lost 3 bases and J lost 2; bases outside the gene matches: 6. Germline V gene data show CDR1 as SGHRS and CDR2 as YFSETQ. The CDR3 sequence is CASSSSAGGPYEQYF. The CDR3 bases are TGCGCCAGCAGCTCATCAGCGGGAGGTCCCTACGAGCAGTACTTC.

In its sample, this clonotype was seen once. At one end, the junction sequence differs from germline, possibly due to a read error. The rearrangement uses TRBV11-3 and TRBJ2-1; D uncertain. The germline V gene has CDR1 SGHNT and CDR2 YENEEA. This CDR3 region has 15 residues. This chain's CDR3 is CASSLIVSPRNKQFF. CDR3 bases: TGTGCCAGCAGCCTGATAGTGTCCCCCCGCAATAAGCAGTTCTTC.

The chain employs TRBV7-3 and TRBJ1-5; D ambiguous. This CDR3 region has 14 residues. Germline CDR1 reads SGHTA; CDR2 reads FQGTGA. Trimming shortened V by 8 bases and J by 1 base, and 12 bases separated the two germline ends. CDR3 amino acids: CASSRTDSNQPQHF. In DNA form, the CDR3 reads TGTGCCAGCTCAAGAACTGACAGCAATCAGCCCCAGCATTTT.

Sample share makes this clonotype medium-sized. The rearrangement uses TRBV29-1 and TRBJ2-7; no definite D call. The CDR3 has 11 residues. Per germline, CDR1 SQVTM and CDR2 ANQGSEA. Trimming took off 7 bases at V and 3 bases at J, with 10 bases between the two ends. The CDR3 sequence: CSGKAGYEQYF. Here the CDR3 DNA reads TGCAGCGGTAAGGCTGGCTACGAGCAGTACTTC.

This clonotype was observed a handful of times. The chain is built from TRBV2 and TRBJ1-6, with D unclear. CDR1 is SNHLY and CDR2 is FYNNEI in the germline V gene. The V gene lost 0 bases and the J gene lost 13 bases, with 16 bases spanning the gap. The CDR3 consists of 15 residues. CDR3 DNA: TGTGCCAGCAGTGAAGCGCTTCGGGTCTCCGTGCCCCTCCACTTT. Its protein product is CASSEALRVSVPLHF.

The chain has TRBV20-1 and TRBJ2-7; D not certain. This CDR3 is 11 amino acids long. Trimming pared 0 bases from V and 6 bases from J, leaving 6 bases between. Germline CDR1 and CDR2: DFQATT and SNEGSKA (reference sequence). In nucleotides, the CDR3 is TGCAGTGCTAGAGATCCCCCCGAGCAGTACTTC. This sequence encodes CSARDPPEQYF.

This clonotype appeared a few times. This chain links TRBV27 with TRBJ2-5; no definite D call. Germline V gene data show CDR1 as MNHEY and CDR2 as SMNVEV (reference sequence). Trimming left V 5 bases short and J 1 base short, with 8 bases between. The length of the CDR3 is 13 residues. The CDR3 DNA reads TGTGCCAGCAGTACTCCGGGCCAAGAGACCCAGTACTTC. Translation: CASSTPGQETQYF.

CDR3 loop: CASRKKGSAHEQYF. CDR3 DNA sequence: TGTGCCAGTAGGAAAAAGGGGTCCGCCCACGAGCAGTACTTC. The chain joins TRBV19 to TRBJ2-7, with D tentatively TRBD1 (5 bases). The CDR3 has 14 residues. Germline V gene data show CDR1 as LNHDA and CDR2 as SQIVND (reference sequence). V gave up 6 bases and J gave up 5 bases, with 17 bases separating them.

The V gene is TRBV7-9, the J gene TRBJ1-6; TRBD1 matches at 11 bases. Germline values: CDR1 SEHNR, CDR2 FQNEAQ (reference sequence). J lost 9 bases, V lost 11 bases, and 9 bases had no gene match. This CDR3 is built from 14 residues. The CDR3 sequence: CASRPGTGGSPLHF. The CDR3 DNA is TGTGCCTCCCGTCCCGGGACAGGGGGTTCACCCCTCCACTTT.

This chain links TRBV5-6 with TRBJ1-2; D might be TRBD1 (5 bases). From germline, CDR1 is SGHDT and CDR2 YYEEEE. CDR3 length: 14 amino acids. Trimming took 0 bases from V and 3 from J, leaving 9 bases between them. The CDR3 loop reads CASSLAGRDYGYTF. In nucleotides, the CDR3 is TGTGCCAGCAGCTTGGCGGGCAGGGACTATGGCTACACCTTC.

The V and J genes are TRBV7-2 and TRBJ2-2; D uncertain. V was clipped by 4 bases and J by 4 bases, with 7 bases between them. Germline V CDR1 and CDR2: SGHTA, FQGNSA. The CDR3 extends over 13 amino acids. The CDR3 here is CASSSFITGELFF. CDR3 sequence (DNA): TGTGCCAGCAGCTCCTTTATCACCGGGGAGCTGTTTTTT.

The CDR3 region has the DNA TGTGCCTGGGGACAGGGAGCCTACGAGCAGTACTTC. Residues: CAWGQGAYEQYF. This chain uses TRBV30 with TRBJ2-7, with TRBD1 matching 8 bases. This CDR3 region has 12 residues. J was trimmed by 2 bases and V by 5 bases; bases with no gene match: 2. Per the germline V gene, CDR1 is GTSNPN and CDR2 is SVGIG (reference sequence).

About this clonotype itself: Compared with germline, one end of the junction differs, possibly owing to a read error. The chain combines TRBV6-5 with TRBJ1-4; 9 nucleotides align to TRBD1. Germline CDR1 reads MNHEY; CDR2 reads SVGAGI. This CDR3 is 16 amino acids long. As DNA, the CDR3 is TGTACCAGCAGTTACGTTCCGGGACAGGGAACGGAAAAACTGTTTTTT. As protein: CTSSYVPGQGTEKLFF.

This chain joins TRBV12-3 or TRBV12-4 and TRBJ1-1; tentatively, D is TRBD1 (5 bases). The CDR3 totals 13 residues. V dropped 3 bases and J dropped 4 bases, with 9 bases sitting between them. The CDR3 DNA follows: TGTGCCAGCAGTTTGGGGGGAGGCACTGAAGCTTTCTTT. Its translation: CASSLGGGTEAFF.